Sequencing of this T cell receptor beta chain was carried out in a study of OX40 agonist ivuxolimab in advanced cancers. For the study at large: Dose-escalation patients' cancers were hepatocellular carcinoma, melanoma, renal cell or head and neck cancer. Overall study findings and caveats: Undetermined was the antigen specificity of the expanded peripheral T cells.

Regarding this clone: Its antigen remains unknown.

This CDR3 spans 13 amino acids. Germline-derived CDR1 and CDR2 are SEHNR and FQNEAQ (reference sequence). V shed 3 bases and J shed 3 bases, with 8 bases lying between them. TCRdb's copy holds only in-frame clones and misses some; the assay was immunoSEQ multiplex PCR. The profile shows some 85,000 clones, around nine tenths of them singletons. The sequenced sample was CD4+ or CD8+ T cells sorted from blood, obtained in a trial of the OX40 agonist ivuxolimab. The sequence came from an adult with an advanced solid tumor such as melanoma, head and neck, liver or kidney cancer. This chain uses TRBV7-9 with TRBJ1-1; unclear D gene. The chain's CDR3 is CASSFEMDTEAFF. In DNA, the CDR3 is TGTGCCAGCAGCTTTGAAATGGACACTGAAGCTTTCTTT.